This TCR beta chain was sequenced during a study of blood T cell repertoires in COVID-19 (dated by TCRdb to the early 2020s). Turning to the overall study: Collaborator samples came from the United States, Italy and Spain and covered acute and convalescent phases of COVID-19. The prospective study material was composed of cDNA or gDNA derived from T cells, B-cell-depleted T cells, or PBMCs. Subjects who had been exposed to COVID-19, were actively infected with it, or had recovered from it provided the deeply sampled blood TCRbeta repertoires that made up the dataset. A freely available public database, intended as a resource for researchers studying the immune response to SARS-CoV-2, is where the repertoires were released. The samples were drawn from the first 160 participants of the ongoing ImmuneRACE study and from some 1,300 subjects provided by 6 global collaborators. A de-identified subject ID, COVID-19 status, age in years and sex were almost always included in the sample metadata. Where available, HLA class I and class II types were obtained from metadata supplied by the sample provider rather than from assay-based typing.

One collaborating source in Seattle enrolled patients during active infection and followed them longitudinally through the course of disease. Whole blood was collected in K2EDTA tubes by collaborating institutions according to the institutions' own protocols. For TCRbeta analysis, collaborators shipped samples as frozen whole blood, isolated PBMCs, or DNA extracted from either of those sample types. The paper as a whole reports these results and caveats: How much clinical and demographic metadata was included differed by source and by participant, and the metadata was provided uncurated.

Deletion took 1 base off V and 0 bases off J, with a span of 6 bases between the germline ends. The CDR3 covers 14 residues, taking in both the cysteine and the phenylalanine. Only the CDR3 region is kept as DNA, spanning 42 bases read in frame from base 1. Per the germline V gene (reference sequence), LGHDT is the CDR1 and YNNKEL is the CDR2. TCRbeta CDR3 regions were amplified from genomic DNA using the immunoSEQ Assay, a bias-controlled multiplex PCR. As for how the authors treated the data: Within the assay, amplification of reference gene primers was used to estimate how many nucleated cells each sample contained. Sequence reads were collapsed and filtered to measure the absolute abundance of every unique TCRbeta CDR3 rearrangement. For each sample, productive Simpson clonality was calculated as the square root of Simpson's diversity index across productive rearrangements. Entries here come from immuneACCESS through TCRdb and include only in-frame sequences with V and J called. Some clones fail to appear in such tables; in the studies checked, an unresolved V gene covers under half of the shortfall, and the cause of the remainder is unknown. D and trimming come from the DNA, and the V and J calls and clone size come from that table. The sample table shows approximately 200,000 clones, and around 94% are seen once. Together, the top ten hold about 0.8% of the sample.

A word on this clone: The specificity of this receptor is unknown. No much larger clone is present one base from it, and per-base qualities are unavailable.

The source material was peripheral blood. The V and J genes are TRBV3-1 (or the pseudogene TRBV3-2) and TRBJ1-2; no D gene call is confident. This clonotype originated in a young man with COVID-19, enrolled during active disease. At the DNA level, the sequence is TGTGCCAGCAGCCAAGGGCCCACTAACTATGGCTACACCTTC. Translated, this gives CASSQGPTNYGYTF.